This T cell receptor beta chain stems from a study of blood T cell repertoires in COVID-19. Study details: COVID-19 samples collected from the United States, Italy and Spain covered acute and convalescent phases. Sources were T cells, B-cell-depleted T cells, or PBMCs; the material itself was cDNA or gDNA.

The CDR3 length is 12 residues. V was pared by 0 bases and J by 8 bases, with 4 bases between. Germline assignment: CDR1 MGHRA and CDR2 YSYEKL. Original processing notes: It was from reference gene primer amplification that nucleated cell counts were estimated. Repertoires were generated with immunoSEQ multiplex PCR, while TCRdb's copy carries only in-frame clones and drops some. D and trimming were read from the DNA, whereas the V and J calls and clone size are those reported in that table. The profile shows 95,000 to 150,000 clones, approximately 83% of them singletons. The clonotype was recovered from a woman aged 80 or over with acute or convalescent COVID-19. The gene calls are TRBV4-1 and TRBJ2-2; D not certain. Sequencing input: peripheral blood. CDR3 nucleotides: TGCGCCAGCAGCCAAGACTCGGGGGAGCTGTTTTTT. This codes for CASSQDSGELFF.